The subject of this entry is one TCR beta chain. This record belongs to a study of OX40 agonist ivuxolimab in advanced cancers. Background on the study: Three dose-escalation patients had partial responses: one with hepatocellular carcinoma and two with cutaneous melanoma.

A history of autoimmune disease or systemic immunosuppression excluded patients. Method: immunoSEQ multiplex PCR; TCRdb's copy keeps in-frame clones and lacks some. Here the sample spans approximately 22,000 clones, roughly 82% being singletons. Losses at the gene ends were 0 bases for V and 3 bases for J; bases not matched to a gene: 5. Germline CDR1 is SNHLY and CDR2 is FYNNEI. The CDR3 totals 16 residues. The chain couples TRBV2 to TRBJ1-5, with 7 bases fitting TRBD1. This sequence originates from an adult with an advanced solid tumor such as melanoma, head and neck, liver or kidney cancer. The sequences come from CD4+ or CD8+ T cells sorted from blood, collected in a trial of the OX40 agonist ivuxolimab. The CDR3 sequence is CASSEAQGEYNQPQHF. CDR3 nucleotides: TGTGCCAGCAGTGAAGCGCAGGGGGAGTACAATCAGCCCCAGCATTTT.